The 14 T cell receptor beta chains below were found in one sample sequenced in a study of cytomegalovirus exposure and HLA in healthy donors. Profiled with immunoSEQ multiplex PCR; TCRdb holds only in-frame clones, not every one. This table has over 45,000 clones, just over 90% appearing once. The sample taken for sequencing was PBMCs. The receptors stem from a young man in good health and CMV-seronegative.

The chain is built from TRBV5-6 and TRBJ2-1; no definite D call. This CDR3 region has 13 residues. Germline V CDR1 and CDR2: SGHDT, YYEEEE. V was shortened by 6 bases and J by 8 bases, with 15 bases between the two germline ends. The CDR3 DNA sequence: TGTGCCAGCAAACCGTTAGCCGCGGATGAGCAGTTCTTC. Encoded protein: CASKPLAADEQFF.

V usage is TRBV7-2 and J usage is TRBJ2-3; 7 nucleotides align to TRBD2. CDR1 and CDR2 (germline): SGHTA, FQGNSA. CDR3 size: 19 residues. J lost 7 bases, V lost 2 bases, and 21 bases had no gene match. The CDR3: CASSLRASGGGGEVNTQYF. CDR3 DNA sequence: TGTGCCAGCAGCTTACGGGCTAGCGGAGGTGGAGGGGAAGTGAATACGCAGTATTTT.

The rearrangement joins TRBV27 to TRBJ2-7; TRBD2 matches 9 bases. J lost 2 bases, V lost 5 bases, and 1 base had no gene match. The CDR3 is made up of 13 amino acids. The germline V gene has CDR1 MNHEY and CDR2 SMNVEV (reference sequence). The CDR3 DNA is TGTGCCAGCAGTCTAGCGGGAACCTACGAGCAGTACTTC. Residues: CASSLAGTYEQYF.

This clone appeared once. The V call is TRBV19, the J call TRBJ2-7; 10 positions match TRBD1. The CDR3 covers 15 residues. V shed 5 bases and J 7 bases; nucleotides not matched to a gene: 11. Looked up from germline, CDR1 is LNHDA and CDR2 is SQIVND (reference sequence). The CDR3 here is CASSLRGQGFEEQYF. Written as DNA, the CDR3 is TGTGCCAGTAGTCTGCGGGGACAGGGGTTTGAGGAGCAGTACTTC.

The rearrangement links TRBV2 to TRBJ2-3; D not resolved. Trimming shortened V by 2 bases and J by 7 bases, and 10 bases separated the two germline ends. The germline V gene has CDR1 SNHLY and CDR2 FYNNEI. This CDR3 comprises 13 residues. CDR3 amino acids: CASSEHEPNTQYF. The CDR3 DNA follows: TGTGCCAGCAGTGAACACGAGCCGAATACGCAGTATTTT.

The chain carries TRBV25-1 and TRBJ2-2, with 8 nucleotides matching TRBD1. This CDR3 is built from 16 residues. Germline-derived CDR1 and CDR2 are MGHDK and SYGVNS. The J segment lost 5 bases and the V segment lost 4 bases, leaving 9 bases of the junction unmatched. The DNA for the CDR3 is TGTGCCAGCAGTGGACGCAGGGGGCGTGTAACCGGGGAGCTGTTTTTT. This encodes CASSGRRGRVTGELFF.

V usage is TRBV28 and J usage is TRBJ2-5, with D possibly TRBD2 on 6 matching bases. CDR1 MDHEN and CDR2 SYDVKM come from the germline V gene. The V end was cut by 7 bases, the J end by 5 bases, with 14 bases between. This CDR3 has 13 amino acids. The DNA for the CDR3 is TGTGCCAGCAAGGCCCACGGAGGGGAGACCCAGTACTTC. This translates into CASKAHGGETQYF.

The V call is TRBV16, the J call TRBJ1-1; TRBD1 matches 9 bases. The CDR3 has 14 amino acids. Germline V gene data show CDR1 as KGHSY and CDR2 as FQNENV. V shed 4 bases and J 9 bases; nucleotides not matched to a gene: 9. The CDR3: CASSPDPGQGKAFF. The CDR3 region has the DNA TGTGCCAGCAGCCCAGATCCGGGACAGGGAAAAGCTTTCTTT.

The sample holds one count of this clone. The rearrangement joins TRBV11-2 to TRBJ2-2, with D maybe TRBD1 (5 bases). Germline CDR1 SGHAT, CDR2 FQNNGV. CDR3 length equals 14 residues. V was cut by 5 bases and J by 1 base, with 8 bases left in between. This CDR3 reads CASSPQVNTGELFF. CDR3 DNA sequence: TGTGCCAGCAGCCCACAGGTGAACACCGGGGAGCTGTTTTTT.

The V and J genes are TRBV5-6 and TRBJ1-4; TRBD1 is a possible D gene (6 bases). This CDR3 has 15 residues. V was clipped by 1 base and J by 8 bases, with 15 bases between them. Germline CDR1 SGHDT, CDR2 YYEEEE. For the CDR3, the DNA is TGTGCCAGCAGCTTGCATCAGGGGCGGTACGAAAAACTGTTTTTT. This gives the protein CASSLHQGRYEKLFF.

The rearrangement links TRBV7-6 to TRBJ2-6; D is unresolved. The CDR3 contains 16 residues. V dropped 3 bases and J dropped 0 bases, with 9 bases sitting between them. CDR1 and CDR2 from the germline V gene are SGHVS and FNYEAQ. CDR3: CASSLGRSSGANVLTF. In nucleotides, the CDR3 is TGTGCCAGCAGCTTGGGCCGGTCCTCTGGGGCCAACGTCCTGACTTTC.

The chain carries TRBV9 and TRBJ2-1, with a tentative D call TRBD2 (6 bases). The ends were cut back, 4 bases at V and 9 bases at J, with 11 bases in the middle. The CDR3 runs to 12 residues. Germline lookup yields CDR1 SGDLS and CDR2 YYNGEE. CDR3 loop: CASSLPGGEQFF. The CDR3 nucleotides read TGTGCCAGCAGCCTCCCCGGGGGTGAGCAGTTCTTC.

This clone was detected a few times. The gene calls are TRBV2 and TRBJ2-1, with TRBD1 matching over 8 bases. The V gene end was trimmed by 7 bases and the J gene end by 5 bases; junction bases not matched to a gene: 7. This CDR3 comprises 14 residues. CDR1 and CDR2 (germline): SNHLY, FYNNEI. This CDR3 reads CASMPGGINNEQFF. CDR3 coding DNA: TGTGCCAGCATGCCAGGGGGCATTAACAATGAGCAGTTCTTC.

The V call is TRBV2, the J call TRBJ1-2, with a tentative D call TRBD1 (5 bases). This CDR3 comprises 11 residues. Germline CDR1 SNHLY, CDR2 FYNNEI. Trimming left V 6 bases short and J 8 bases short, with 10 bases between. Here the CDR3 reads CASRGPVGYTF. For the CDR3, the DNA is TGTGCCAGCAGGGGGCCTGTCGGCTACACCTTC.